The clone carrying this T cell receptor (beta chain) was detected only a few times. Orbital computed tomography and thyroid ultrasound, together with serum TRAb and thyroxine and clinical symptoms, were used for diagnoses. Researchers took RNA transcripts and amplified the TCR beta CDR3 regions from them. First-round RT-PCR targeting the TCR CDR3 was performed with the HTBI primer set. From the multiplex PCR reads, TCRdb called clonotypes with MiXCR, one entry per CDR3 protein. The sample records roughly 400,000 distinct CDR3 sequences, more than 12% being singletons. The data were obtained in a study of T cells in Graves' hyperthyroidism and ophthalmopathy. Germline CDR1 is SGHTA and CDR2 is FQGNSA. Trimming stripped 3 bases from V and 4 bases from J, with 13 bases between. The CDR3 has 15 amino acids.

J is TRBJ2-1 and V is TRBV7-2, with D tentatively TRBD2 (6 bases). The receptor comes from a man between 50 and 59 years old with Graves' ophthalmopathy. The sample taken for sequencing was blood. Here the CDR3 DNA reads TGTGCCAGCAGCTTCAGAGGGAGGTTTTACAATGAGCAGTTCTTC. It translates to CASSFRGRFYNEQFF. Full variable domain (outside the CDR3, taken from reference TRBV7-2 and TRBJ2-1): GAGVSQSPSNKVTEKGKDVELRCDPISGHTALYWYRQSLGQGLEFLIYFQGNSAPDKSGLPSDRFSAERTGGSVSTLTIQRTQQEDSAVYLCASSFRGRFYNEQFFGPGTRLTVL.